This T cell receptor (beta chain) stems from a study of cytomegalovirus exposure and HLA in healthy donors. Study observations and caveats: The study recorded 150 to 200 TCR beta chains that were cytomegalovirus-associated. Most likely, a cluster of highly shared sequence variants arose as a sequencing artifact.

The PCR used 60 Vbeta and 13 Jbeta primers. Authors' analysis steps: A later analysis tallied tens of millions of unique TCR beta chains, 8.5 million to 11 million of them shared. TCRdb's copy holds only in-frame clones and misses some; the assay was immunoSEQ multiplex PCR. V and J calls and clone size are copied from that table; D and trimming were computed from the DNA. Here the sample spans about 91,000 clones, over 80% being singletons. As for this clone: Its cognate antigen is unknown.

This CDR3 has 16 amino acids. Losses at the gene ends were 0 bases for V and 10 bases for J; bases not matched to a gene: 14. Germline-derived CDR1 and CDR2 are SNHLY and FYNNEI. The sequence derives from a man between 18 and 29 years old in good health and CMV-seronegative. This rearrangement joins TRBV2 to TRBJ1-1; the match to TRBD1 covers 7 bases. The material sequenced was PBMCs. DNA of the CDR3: TGTGCCAGCAGTGAAGCACCGCCGGGAAGGGGGCCCGGAGCTTTCTTT. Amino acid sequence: CASSEAPPGRGPGAFF.